Following are 10 T cell receptor beta chains from one sample sequenced in a study of T cell repertoires in ileal Crohn's disease. Time point of the sample: neoterminal ileum biopsy at postoperative endoscopy, about 6 months after surgery. TCRdb's copy holds only in-frame clones and misses some; the assay was immunoSEQ multiplex PCR. The table lists more than 50,000 clones, 85% to 90% of them singletons, with roughly 1.9% in the top ten. The sequenced sample was ileal tissue. The receptors were sampled from an adult with Crohn's disease.

The chain is built from TRBV6-6 and TRBJ1-2; no clear D. V was pared by 2 bases and J by 4 bases, with 11 bases between. Per the germline V gene, CDR1 is MNHNY and CDR2 is SVGAGI (reference sequence). The CDR3 extends over 14 amino acids. The CDR3: CASSYGQVGYGYTF. The CDR3 DNA is TGTGCCAGCAGTTACGGGCAGGTTGGCTATGGCTACACCTTC.

The chain recombines TRBV28 with TRBJ1-5; maybe TRBD1 (5 bases). The CDR3 consists of 12 residues. Per the germline V gene, CDR1 is MDHEN and CDR2 is SYDVKM. Trimming took off 3 bases at V and 9 bases at J, with 9 bases between the two ends. CDR3 bases: TGTGCCAGCAGTTTCCGACAGCTGCCCCAGCATTTT. Amino acids: CASSFRQLPQHF. The full variable domain, its missing parts supplied by reference TRBV28 and TRBJ1-5, is DVKVTQSSRYLVKRTGEKVFLECVQDMDHENMFWYRQDPGLGLRLIYFSYDVKMKEKGDIPEGYSVSREKKERFSLILESASTNQTSMYLCASSFRQLPQHFGDGTRLSIL.

The gene calls are TRBV7-6 and TRBJ2-7, with TRBD2 as a possible D gene (6 bases). With 2 bases removed from V and 3 bases from J, the gap between germline ends came to 20 bases. Germline CDR1 is SGHVS and CDR2 is FNYEAQ. This CDR3 contains 17 residues. The CDR3 here is CASSLNPAGPLYYEQYV. CDR3 in DNA: TGTGCCAGCAGCTTAAATCCGGCGGGGCCCCTCTACTACGAGCAGTACGTC.

The V gene is TRBV6-5, the J gene TRBJ1-2, with 8 bases that match TRBD1. Trimming removed 2 bases from V and 5 bases from J; junction bases left unmatched: 7. CDR3 length equals 15 residues. CDR1 is MNHEY and CDR2 is SVGAGI in the germline V gene. The CDR3 nucleotides read TGTGCCAGCAGTTACGGGACAGGTGCACCTTATGGCTACACCTTC. It encodes CASSYGTGAPYGYTF.

The count of this clone is one. This chain links TRBV18 with TRBJ2-3, with TRBD2 matching over 9 bases. V trimming: 8 bases; J trimming: 5 bases; junction bases outside the gene matches: 11. The CDR3 is 15 amino acids. Germline CDR1 is KGHSH and CDR2 is LQKENI. CDR3 bases: TGTGCCAGCGGGACCGGTAGCGGGAGTGAAGATACGCAGTATTTT. This gives the protein CASGTGSGSEDTQYF.

The chain couples TRBV11-3 to TRBJ2-5; 8 bases align to TRBD1. Germline CDR1 SGHNT, CDR2 YENEEA. The V gene end was trimmed by 5 bases and the J gene end by 4 bases; junction bases not matched to a gene: 9. The CDR3 covers 15 residues. The CDR3 sequence is CASSQTTDRAETQYF. CDR3 DNA: TGTGCCAGCAGCCAAACGACGGACAGGGCAGAGACCCAGTACTTC.

The chain links TRBV11-2 to TRBJ1-3; TRBD1 matches at 8 bases. Germline loops: CDR1 SGHAT, CDR2 FQNNGV. This CDR3 region has 13 residues. V shed 5 bases, J shed 11 bases, and the junction held 8 bases outside the gene matches. CDR3 nucleotide sequence: TGTGCCAGCAGCCTAAATGACAGGGGTTCCATATATTTT. The encoded protein is CASSLNDRGSIYF.

The CDR3 DNA follows: TGTGCCAGCAGCCCGGGAGGGAATGAGCAGTTCTTC. Protein product: CASSPGGNEQFF. The V and J genes are TRBV11-3 and TRBJ2-1; 8 positions agree with TRBD2. V lost 5 bases to trimming and J lost 7 bases; unmatched junction nucleotides: 1. The germline V gene has CDR1 SGHNT and CDR2 YENEEA. The CDR3 extends over 12 amino acids.

V usage is TRBV4-3 and J usage is TRBJ2-7; no firm D call. V was clipped by 0 bases and J by 5 bases, with 8 bases between them. CDR3 length: 13 amino acids. The germline gives CDR1 LGHNA, CDR2 YSLEER. DNA of the CDR3: TGCGCCAGCAGCCAAGAAAACAACAACGAGCAGTACTTC. This codes for CASSQENNNEQYF.

The V and J genes are TRBV6-5 and TRBJ2-5; possible D gene TRBD1, 5 bases. Germline lookup yields CDR1 MNHEY and CDR2 SVGAGI. CDR3 length: 14 amino acids. Between the trimmed V and J ends, which lost 2 bases and 5 bases, there was a span of 12 bases. In nucleotides, the CDR3 is TGTGCCAGCAGTTACGGAACAGGTGTGGAGACCCAGTACTTC. Translation: CASSYGTGVETQYF.